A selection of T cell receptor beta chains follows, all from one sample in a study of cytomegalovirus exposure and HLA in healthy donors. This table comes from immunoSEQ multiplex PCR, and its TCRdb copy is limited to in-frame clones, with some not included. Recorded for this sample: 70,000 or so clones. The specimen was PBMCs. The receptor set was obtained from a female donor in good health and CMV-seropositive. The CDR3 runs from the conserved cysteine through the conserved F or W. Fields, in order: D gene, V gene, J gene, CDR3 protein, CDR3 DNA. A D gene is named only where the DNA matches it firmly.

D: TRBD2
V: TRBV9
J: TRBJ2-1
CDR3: CASSVGVAGGLGYEQFF
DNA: TGTGCCAGCAGCGTAGGGGTAGCGGGAGGGCTTGGCTATGAGCAGTTCTTC

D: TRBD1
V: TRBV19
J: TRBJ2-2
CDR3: CASSAPPGRTGRTTGELFF
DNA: TGTGCCAGTAGTGCCCCTCCGGGACGGACAGGACGTACCACCGGGGAGCTGTTTTTT

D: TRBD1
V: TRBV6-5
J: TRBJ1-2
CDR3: CASSCGTGCVYTF
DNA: TGTGCCAGCAGTTGCGGGACAGGGTGTGTTTACACCTTC

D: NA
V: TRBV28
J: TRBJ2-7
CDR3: CASSSVAPLAYEQYF
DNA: TGTGCCAGCAGCTCAGTGGCCCCTCTAGCCTACGAGCAGTACTTC

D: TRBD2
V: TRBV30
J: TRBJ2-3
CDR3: CAWSVGLAGGRDTQYF
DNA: TGTGCCTGGAGCGTCGGGCTAGCGGGGGGAAGAGATACGCAGTATTTT

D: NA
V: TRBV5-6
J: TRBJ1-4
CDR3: CASSPVLGAGEKLFF
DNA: TGTGCCAGCAGCCCAGTGTTGGGGGCTGGAGAAAAACTGTTTTTT

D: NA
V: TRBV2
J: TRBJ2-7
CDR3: CASSEDYRADEQYF
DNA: TGTGCCAGCAGTGAGGATTACAGGGCAGACGAGCAGTACTTC

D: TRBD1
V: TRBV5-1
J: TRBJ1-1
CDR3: CASSWGTGDTEAFF
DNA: TGCGCCAGCAGCTGGGGGACAGGGGACACTGAAGCTTTCTTT

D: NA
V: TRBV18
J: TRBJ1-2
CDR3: CASDEGPGASYTF
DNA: TGTGCCAGCGACGAAGGTCCAGGGGCAAGCTACACCTTC

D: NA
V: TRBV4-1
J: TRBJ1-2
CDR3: CASSQDQRTDYGYTF
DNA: TGCGCCAGCAGCCAAGATCAGCGGACAGATTATGGCTACACCTTC

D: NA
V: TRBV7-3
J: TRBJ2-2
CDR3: CASGRNTGELFF
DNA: TGTGCCAGCGGGAGGAACACCGGGGAGCTGTTTTTT

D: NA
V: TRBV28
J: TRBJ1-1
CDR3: CASSLAQGGTEAFF
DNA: TGTGCCAGCAGTTTGGCGCAGGGTGGAACTGAAGCTTTCTTT

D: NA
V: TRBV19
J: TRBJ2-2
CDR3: CASSIEGSPSGTGELFF
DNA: TGTGCCAGTAGTATAGAAGGAAGTCCGAGCGGCACCGGGGAGCTGTTTTTT

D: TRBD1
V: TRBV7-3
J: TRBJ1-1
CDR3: CAGQGYDTEAFF
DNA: TGTGCCGGACAGGGTTATGACACTGAAGCTTTCTTT

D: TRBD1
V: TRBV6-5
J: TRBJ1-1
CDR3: CASNQAGGGFVEAFF
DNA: TGTGCCAGCAATCAAGCAGGGGGCGGATTCGTTGAAGCTTTCTTT

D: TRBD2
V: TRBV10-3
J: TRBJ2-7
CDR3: CAISELAASSYEQYF
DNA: TGTGCCATCAGTGAACTAGCGGCTAGCTCCTACGAGCAGTACTTC

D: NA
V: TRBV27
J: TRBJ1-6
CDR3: CASSSTGHNSPLHF
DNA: TGTGCCAGCAGTTCTACAGGGCATAATTCACCCCTCCACTTT

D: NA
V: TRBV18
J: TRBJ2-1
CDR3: CASSPGTHSYNEQFF
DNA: TGTGCCAGCTCCCCCGGGACTCACTCCTACAATGAGCAGTTCTTC

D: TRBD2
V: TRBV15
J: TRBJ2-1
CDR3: CATSRGASGRAVEQFF
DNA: TGTGCCACCAGCAGAGGGGCTAGCGGGAGGGCCGTTGAGCAGTTCTTC

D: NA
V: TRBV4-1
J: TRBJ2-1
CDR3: CASSPMREGPDNEQFF
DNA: TGCGCCAGCAGCCCAATGCGGGAAGGACCCGACAATGAGCAGTTCTTC

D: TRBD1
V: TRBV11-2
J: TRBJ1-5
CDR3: CASSGLTGVGAQPQHF
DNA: TGTGCCAGCAGCGGTCTCACAGGGGTTGGAGCCCAGCCCCAGCATTTT

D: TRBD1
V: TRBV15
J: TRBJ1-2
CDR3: CATSRDRQGTYGYTF
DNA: TGTGCCACCAGCAGAGATCGACAGGGGACCTATGGCTACACCTTC

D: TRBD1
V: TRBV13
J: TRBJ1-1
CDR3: CASSFRRTGILFAEAFF
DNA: TGTGCCAGCAGCTTTCGCCGGACAGGGATCCTGTTCGCTGAAGCTTTCTTT

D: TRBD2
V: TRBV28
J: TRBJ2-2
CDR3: CASSAPSGSGAGELFF
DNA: TGTGCCAGCAGTGCTCCTAGCGGGAGCGGGGCCGGGGAGCTGTTTTTT

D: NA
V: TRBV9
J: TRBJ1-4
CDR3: CASSAQGLREKLFF
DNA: TGTGCCAGCAGCGCCCAGGGCTTAAGGGAAAAACTGTTTTTT

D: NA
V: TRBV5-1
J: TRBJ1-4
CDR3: CASSTRGTGRTNEKLFF
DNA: TGCGCCAGCAGCACCCGGGGTACTGGGAGGACTAATGAAAAACTGTTTTTT

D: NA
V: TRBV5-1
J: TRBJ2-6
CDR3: CASRQGLTSGANVLTF
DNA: TGCGCCAGCAGGCAGGGATTGACCTCTGGGGCCAACGTCCTGACTTTC

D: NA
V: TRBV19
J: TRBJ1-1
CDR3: CASSIGEVAAFF
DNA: TGTGCCAGTAGTATAGGGGAGGTCGCGGCTTTCTTT

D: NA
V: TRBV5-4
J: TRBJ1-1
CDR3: CASSQGQPIMNTEAFF
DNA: TGTGCCAGCAGCCAAGGACAGCCGATTATGAACACTGAAGCTTTCTTT

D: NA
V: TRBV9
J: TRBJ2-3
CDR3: CASSVSLAVNQGDTQYF
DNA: TGTGCCAGCAGCGTGAGTCTAGCGGTCAATCAGGGGGATACGCAGTATTTT

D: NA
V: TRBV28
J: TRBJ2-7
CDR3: CASSPYGVAYEQYF
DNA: TGTGCCAGCAGTCCCTACGGGGTCGCCTACGAGCAGTACTTC

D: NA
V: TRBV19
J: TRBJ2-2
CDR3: CASSARSGELFF
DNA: TGTGCCAGTAGTGCGCGTTCCGGGGAGCTGTTTTTT

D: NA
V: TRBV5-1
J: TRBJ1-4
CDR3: CASSLDSLNEKLFF
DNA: TGCGCCAGCAGCTTGGACAGCCTTAATGAAAAACTGTTTTTT

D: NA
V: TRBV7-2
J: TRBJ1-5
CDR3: CASSLGNSNQPQHF
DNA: TGTGCCAGCAGCTTAGGTAATAGCAATCAGCCCCAGCATTTT

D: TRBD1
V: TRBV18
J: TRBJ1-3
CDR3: CASSDWTGGNGNTIYF
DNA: TGTGCCAGCTCCGATTGGACAGGGGGTAATGGAAACACCATATATTTT

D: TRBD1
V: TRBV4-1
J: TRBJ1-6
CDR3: CASSQVSTGLNSPLHF
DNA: TGCGCCAGCAGCCAAGTCTCGACAGGGCTAAATTCACCCCTCCACTTT

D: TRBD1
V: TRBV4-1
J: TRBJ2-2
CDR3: CASSPAPGQPNTGELFF
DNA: TGCGCCAGCAGCCCCGCTCCGGGACAGCCGAACACCGGGGAGCTGTTTTTT

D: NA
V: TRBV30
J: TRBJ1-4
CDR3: CAWSGDFLGSEKLFF
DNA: TGTGCCTGGAGTGGGGACTTCCTTGGGAGTGAAAAACTGTTTTTT

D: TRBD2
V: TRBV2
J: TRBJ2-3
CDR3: CACSQLAGGTDTQYF
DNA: TGTGCCTGCAGCCAACTAGCGGGGGGCACAGATACGCAGTATTTT

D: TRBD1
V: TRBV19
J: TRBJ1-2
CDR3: CASSIARGNGYTF
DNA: TGTGCCAGTAGTATAGCCAGGGGGAATGGCTACACCTTC

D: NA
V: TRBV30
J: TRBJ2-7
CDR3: CAWSVSSAYEQYF
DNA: TGTGCCTGGAGTGTAAGCTCCGCCTACGAGCAGTACTTC

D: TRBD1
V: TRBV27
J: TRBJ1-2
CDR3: CASSLAVTGNYGYTF
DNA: TGTGCCAGCAGCCTTGCGGTGACAGGGAACTATGGCTACACCTTC

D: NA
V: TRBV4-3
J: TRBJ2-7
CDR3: CASSQSPGSNYEQYF
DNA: TGCGCCAGCAGCCAAAGTCCCGGGAGCAACTACGAGCAGTACTTC

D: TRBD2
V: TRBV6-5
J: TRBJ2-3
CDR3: CASNPGLAAADTQYF
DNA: TGTGCCAGCAACCCGGGACTAGCGGCCGCAGATACGCAGTATTTT

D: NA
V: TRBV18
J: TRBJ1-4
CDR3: CASSPSQQGNEKLFF
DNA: TGTGCCAGCTCACCCTCGCAACAGGGCAATGAAAAACTGTTTTTT

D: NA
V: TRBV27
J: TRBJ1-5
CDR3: CASGAVSNQPQHF
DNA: TGTGCCAGCGGCGCGGTTAGCAATCAGCCCCAGCATTTT

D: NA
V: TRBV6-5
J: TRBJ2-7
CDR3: CASSYRQSYEQYF
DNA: TGTGCCAGCAGTTATAGACAGTCCTACGAGCAGTACTTC

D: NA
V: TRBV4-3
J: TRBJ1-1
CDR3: CASSLGTPRRGEAFF
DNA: TGCGCCAGCAGCCTCGGGACTCCAAGGAGGGGTGAAGCTTTCTTT